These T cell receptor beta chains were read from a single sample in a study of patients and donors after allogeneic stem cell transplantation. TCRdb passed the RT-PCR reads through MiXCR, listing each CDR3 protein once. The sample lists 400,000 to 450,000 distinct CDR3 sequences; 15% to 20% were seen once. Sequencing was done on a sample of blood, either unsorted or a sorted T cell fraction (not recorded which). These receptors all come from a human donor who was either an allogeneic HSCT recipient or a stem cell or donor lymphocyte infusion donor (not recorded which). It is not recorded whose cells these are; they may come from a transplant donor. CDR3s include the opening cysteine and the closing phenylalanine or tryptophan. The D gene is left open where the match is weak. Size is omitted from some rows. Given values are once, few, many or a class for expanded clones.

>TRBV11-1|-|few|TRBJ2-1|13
CASRDSVGNEQFF
TGTGCCAGCCGGGACTCCGTGGGCAATGAGCAGTTCTTC
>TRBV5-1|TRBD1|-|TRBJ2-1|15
CASSVTGQGYNEQFF
TGCGCCAGCAGCGTTACGGGACAGGGCTACAATGAGCAGTTCTTC
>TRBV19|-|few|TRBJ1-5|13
CASSIQVDQPQHF
TGTGCCAGTAGTATCCAGGTAGATCAGCCCCAGCATTTT
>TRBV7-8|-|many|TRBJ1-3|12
CASSGSGNTIYF
TGTGCCAGCAGTGGCTCTGGAAACACCATATATTTT
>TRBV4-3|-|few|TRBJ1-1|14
CASSQDFGGSEAFF
TGCGCCAGCAGCCAAGATTTCGGGGGCTCTGAAGCTTTCTTT
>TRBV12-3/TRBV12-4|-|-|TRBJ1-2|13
CASSAGWAYGYTF
TGTGCCAGCAGTGCGGGGTGGGCCTATGGCTACACCTTC
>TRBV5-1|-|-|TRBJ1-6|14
CASSSVYRNSPLHF
TGCGCCAGCAGTTCGGTTTACAGGAATTCACCCCTCCACTTT
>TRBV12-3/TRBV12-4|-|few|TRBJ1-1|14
CASSLRVTNTEAFF
TGTGCCAGCAGTTTAAGGGTCACTAACACTGAAGCTTTCTTT
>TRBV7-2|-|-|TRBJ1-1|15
CASTPRGFSGTEAFF
TGTGCCAGCACCCCGCGCGGGTTCTCGGGGACTGAAGCTTTCTTT
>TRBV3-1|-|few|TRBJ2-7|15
CASSLPGRARYEQYF
TGTGCCAGCAGCCTACCAGGGCGGGCCCGGTACGAGCAGTACTTC
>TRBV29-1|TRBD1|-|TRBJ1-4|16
CSVSRRTGATNEKLFF
TGCAGCGTTAGCCGAAGGACAGGGGCGACTAATGAAAAACTGTTTTTT
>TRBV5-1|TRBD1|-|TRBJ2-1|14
CASSSVRTGDEQFF
TGCGCCAGCAGCTCCGTCCGGACAGGGGATGAGCAGTTCTTC
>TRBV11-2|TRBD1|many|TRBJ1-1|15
CASSLRAGGWTEAFF
TGTGCCAGCAGCTTAAGGGCAGGGGGTTGGACTGAAGCTTTCTTT
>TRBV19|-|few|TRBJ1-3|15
CASSRADLSGNTIYF
TGTGCCAGTAGTAGGGCAGACCTCTCTGGAAACACCATATATTTT
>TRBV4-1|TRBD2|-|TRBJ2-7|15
CASSQDAGRRDEQYF
TGCGCCAGCAGCCAAGATGCCGGGAGGCGTGACGAGCAGTACTTC
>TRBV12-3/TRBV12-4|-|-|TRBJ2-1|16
CASSPRVRAGYNEQFF
TGTGCCAGCAGCCCCCGGGTCCGCGCAGGCTACAATGAGCAGTTCTTC
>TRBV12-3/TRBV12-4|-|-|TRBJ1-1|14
CASSVRGVGTEAFF
TGTGCCAGCAGTGTGCGGGGGGTCGGCACTGAAGCTTTCTTT
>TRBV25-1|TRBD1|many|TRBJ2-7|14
CASSEGQGAYEQYF
TGTGCCAGCAGTGAAGGACAGGGGGCCTACGAGCAGTACTTC
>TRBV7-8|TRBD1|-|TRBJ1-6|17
CASSLARGPDYNSPLHF
TGTGCCAGCAGCTTAGCGAGGGGGCCCGATTATAATTCACCCCTCCACTTT
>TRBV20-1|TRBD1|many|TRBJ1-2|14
CSARGDRKGNGYTF
TGCAGTGCTAGAGGGGACAGGAAAGGGAATGGCTACACCTTC
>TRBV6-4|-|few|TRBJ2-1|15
CASSELPDRYNEQFF
TGTGCCAGCAGTGAGTTGCCTGACAGATACAATGAGCAGTTCTTC
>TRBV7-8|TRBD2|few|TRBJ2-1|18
CASSFFVAGALSYNEQFF
TGTGCCAGCAGCTTCTTCGTAGCGGGAGCCCTCTCCTACAATGAGCAGTTCTTC
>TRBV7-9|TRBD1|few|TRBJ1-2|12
CASSRDSYGYTF
TGTGCCAGCAGCCGGGACAGCTATGGCTACACCTTC
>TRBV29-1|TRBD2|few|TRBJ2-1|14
CSVETGSGGDEQFF
TGCAGCGTTGAAACAGGGTCGGGGGGGGATGAGCAGTTCTTC
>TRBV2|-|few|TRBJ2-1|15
CASSAPVSSYNEQFF
TGTGCCAGCAGTGCCCCGGTCAGCTCCTACAATGAGCAGTTCTTC
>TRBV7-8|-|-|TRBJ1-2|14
CASSLGHSGYGYTF
TGTGCCAGCAGCTTAGGCCACAGCGGCTATGGCTACACCTTC
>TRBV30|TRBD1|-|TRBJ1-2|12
CAWETGAEGYTF
TGTGCCTGGGAAACAGGGGCTGAAGGCTACACCTTC
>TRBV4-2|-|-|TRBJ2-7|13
CASSQAGPYEQYF
TGTGCCAGCAGCCAAGCGGGGCCCTACGAGCAGTACTTC
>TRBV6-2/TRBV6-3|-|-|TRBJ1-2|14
CASSQSSGTRGYTF
TGTGCCAGCAGCCAATCGTCCGGGACAAGGGGCTACACCTTC
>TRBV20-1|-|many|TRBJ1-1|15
CSARMRGRETTEAFF
TGCAGTGCTAGAATGCGGGGGCGCGAAACCACTGAAGCTTTCTTT
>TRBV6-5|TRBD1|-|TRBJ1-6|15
CASSYFTGAVSPLHF
TGTGCCAGCAGTTACTTTACAGGGGCGGTCTCACCCCTCCACTTT
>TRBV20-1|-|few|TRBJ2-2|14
CSAHRDTNTGELFF
TGCAGTGCTCACCGGGACACTAACACCGGGGAGCTGTTTTTT
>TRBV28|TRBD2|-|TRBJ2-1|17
CASSKKHGTSGYNEQFF
TGTGCCAGCAGTAAAAAACACGGGACTAGCGGGTACAATGAGCAGTTCTTC
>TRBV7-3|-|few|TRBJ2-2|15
CASSLIVGNTGELFF
TGTGCCAGCAGCTTAATCGTCGGTAACACCGGGGAGCTGTTTTTT
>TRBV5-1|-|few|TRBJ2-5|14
CASSPGHFRETQYF
TGCGCCAGCAGCCCCGGACATTTTCGAGAGACCCAGTACTTC
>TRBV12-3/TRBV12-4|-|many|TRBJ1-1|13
CASSPPQGTEAFF
TGTGCCAGCAGTCCTCCCCAGGGTACTGAAGCTTTCTTT
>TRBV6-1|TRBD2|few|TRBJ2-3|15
CASSTGLAGADTQYF
TGTGCCAGCAGTACCGGACTAGCGGGGGCAGATACGCAGTATTTT